These 15 T cell receptor beta chains were sequenced from one sample in a study of blood T cell repertoires in COVID-19. Here immunoSEQ multiplex PCR was the method, and the copy in TCRdb shows in-frame clones only, minus some. The sample records approximately 200,000 clones, 87% being singletons. Material: peripheral blood. These TCRs come from a man in his 60s who had recovered from COVID-19.

The rearrangement links TRBV28 to TRBJ2-3; 10 bases match TRBD1. Germline V lookup: CDR1 MDHEN, CDR2 SYDVKM. Trimming removed 6 bases from V and 9 bases from J; junction bases left unmatched: 9. The CDR3 covers 14 residues. CDR3 residues: CASRPGQGYSTQYF. CDR3 coding DNA: TGTGCCAGCAGACCGGGACAGGGGTATTCAACGCAGTATTTT.

The chain joins TRBV10-3 to TRBJ1-1; no clear D gene. This CDR3 has 14 residues. CDR1 ENHRY and CDR2 SYGVKD come from the germline V gene. Trimming removed 0 bases at V and 3 bases at J, with 8 bases between. CDR3 sequence reads: CAISESMGDTEAFF. The DNA of the CDR3 is TGTGCCATCAGTGAGTCGATGGGAGACACTGAAGCTTTCTTT.

J is TRBJ2-2 and V is TRBV5-1, with TRBD2 matching over 9 bases. V shed 6 bases, J shed 2 bases, and the junction held 8 bases outside the gene matches. Germline V CDR1 and CDR2: SGHRS, YFSETQ. This CDR3 spans 16 amino acids. The CDR3 loop reads CASTKAGGPNTGELFF. CDR3 sequence (DNA): TGCGCCAGCACGAAAGCGGGAGGCCCCAACACCGGGGAGCTGTTTTTT.

This clone was seen only once. V is TRBV29-1 and J is TRBJ1-2; D unclear. V shed 7 bases and J shed 4 bases, with 13 bases lying between them. Germline CDR1 and CDR2: SQVTM and ANQGSEA. The CDR3 is 12 amino acids. The CDR3 DNA reads TGCAGCGCTCAGACTATCCTCTATGGCTACACCTTC. As protein: CSAQTILYGYTF.

This clone was counted a few times. This chain connects TRBV23-1 to TRBJ1-6; possible D gene TRBD1, 5 bases. Being an ORF, TRBV23-1 has a function that is uncertain. V lost 0 bases and J lost 7, with 13 bases in between. This CDR3 comprises 16 residues. CDR3 protein: CASSQSGHLENSPLHF. The CDR3 nucleotides read TGCGCCAGCAGTCAATCCGGACACCTTGAGAATTCACCCCTCCACTTT.

V is TRBV3-1 (or the pseudogene TRBV3-2) and J is TRBJ1-2; no definite D call. The V end lost 0 bases, the J end lost 6 bases, and 11 bases lay between the germline ends. Germline CDR1 reads LGHDT; CDR2 reads YNNKEL (reference sequence). The CDR3 has 14 residues. The DNA of the CDR3 is TGTGCCAGCAGCCAAGAAGGATGGGCAGATGGCTACACCTTC. Its protein product is CASSQEGWADGYTF.

This chain links TRBV15 with TRBJ1-6; D not resolved. This CDR3 region has 15 residues. V dropped 0 bases and J dropped 13 bases, with 16 bases sitting between them. Germline values: CDR1 LNHNV, CDR2 YYDKDF (reference sequence). The CDR3 is CATSRDPAGNSPLHF. In DNA form, the CDR3 reads TGTGCCACCAGCAGAGACCCCGCGGGTAATAGCCCCCTCCACTTT.

This chain links TRBV29-1 with TRBJ2-4; perhaps TRBD2 as D (5 bases). The V end lost 8 bases, the J end lost 8 bases, and 13 bases lay between the germline ends. This CDR3 has 11 amino acids. Germline-derived CDR1 and CDR2 are SQVTM and ANQGSEA. The CDR3 DNA is TGCAGCTTAATTTCGAGGGACATTCAGTACTTC. Translating gives CSLISRDIQYF.

This chain connects TRBV7-2 to TRBJ2-5; 9 bases match TRBD1. Germline lookup yields CDR1 SGHTA and CDR2 FQGNSA. Germline trimming cut 3 bases from V and 5 bases from J; bases unmatched to any gene: 7. The CDR3 has 15 amino acids. The CDR3 sequence is CASSLGQGPWETQYF. The CDR3, as DNA: TGTGCCAGCAGCTTGGGACAGGGACCTTGGGAGACCCAGTACTTC.

A word on this clone: This sample also contains other DNA sequences that code for the same CDR3. The rearrangement joins TRBV5-1 to TRBJ2-1, with D tentatively TRBD1 (5 bases). Trimming shortened V by 0 bases and J by 3 bases, and 10 bases separated the two germline ends. CDR3 length equals 15 residues. CDR1 and CDR2 from the germline V gene are SGHRS and YFSETQ. CDR3 protein: CASSLGQSSYNEQFF. For the CDR3, the DNA is TGCGCCAGCAGCTTGGGACAGTCTAGCTACAATGAGCAGTTCTTC.

This chain joins TRBV4-3 and TRBJ1-1, with D maybe TRBD1 (5 bases). Germline-derived CDR1 and CDR2 are LGHNA and YSLEER. Trimming took off 0 bases at V and 7 bases at J, with 21 bases between the two ends. This CDR3 has 17 residues. CDR3 amino acids: CASSQDVGAASTNEAFF. CDR3 nucleotides: TGCGCCAGCAGCCAAGATGTAGGGGCAGCCAGTACGAATGAAGCTTTCTTT.

The chain joins TRBV6-5 to TRBJ1-5; the D is unclear. CDR1 is MNHEY, CDR2 SVGAGI, per germline. CDR3 length: 14 residues. Trimming removed 2 bases from V and 3 bases from J, with 8 bases in between. CDR3 in amino acids: CASSYGRDNQPQHF. The CDR3 DNA is TGTGCCAGCAGTTACGGGCGGGACAATCAGCCCCAGCATTTT.

This sequence joins TRBV29-1 and TRBJ1-1; D ambiguous. Trimming cost V 5 bases and J 2 bases, with 12 bases left between them. Germline values: CDR1 SQVTM, CDR2 ANQGSEA. The CDR3 runs 13 residues. The CDR3 loop is CSVRPGVNTEAFF. CDR3 nucleotides: TGCAGCGTTCGCCCCGGGGTCAACACTGAAGCTTTCTTT.

This rearrangement joins TRBV29-1 to TRBJ2-7, with 8 bases matching TRBD1. The CDR3 runs 14 residues. V shed 6 bases, J shed 6 bases, and the junction held 13 bases outside the gene matches. The germline V gene has CDR1 SQVTM and CDR2 ANQGSEA. The CDR3 nucleotides are TGCAGCGTGGCCCTTGAGCAGGGGGCCTCCGAGCAGTACTTC. This encodes CSVALEQGASEQYF.

The V call is TRBV6-5, the J call TRBJ2-5; 7 nucleotides align to TRBD1. The CDR3 has 13 residues. Germline CDR1 reads MNHEY; CDR2 reads SVGAGI. J gave up 3 bases and V 4 bases, and 2 bases lay outside the gene matches. CDR3 in amino acids: CASSWTGKETQYF. In nucleotides, the CDR3 is TGTGCCAGCAGTTGGACAGGAAAAGAGACCCAGTACTTC.